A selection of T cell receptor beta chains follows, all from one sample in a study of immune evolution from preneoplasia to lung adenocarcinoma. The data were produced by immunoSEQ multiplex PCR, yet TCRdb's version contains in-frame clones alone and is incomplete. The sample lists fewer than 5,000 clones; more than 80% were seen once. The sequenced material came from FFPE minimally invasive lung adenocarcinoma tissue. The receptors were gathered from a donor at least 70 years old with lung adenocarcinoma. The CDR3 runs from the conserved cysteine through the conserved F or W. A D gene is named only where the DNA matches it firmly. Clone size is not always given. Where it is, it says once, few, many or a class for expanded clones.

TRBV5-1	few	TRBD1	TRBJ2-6	CASSLGDRGWVGANVLTF	TGCGCCAGCAGCTTGGGGGACAGGGGATGGGTTGGGGCCAACGTCCTGACTTTC
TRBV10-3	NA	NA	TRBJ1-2	CAISESTGYYGYTF	TGTGCCATCAGTGAGTCGACCGGCTACTATGGCTACACCTTC
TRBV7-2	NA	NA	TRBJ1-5	CASSLGGTFNQPQHF	TGTGCCAGCAGCTTAGGGGGAACATTCAATCAGCCCCAGCATTTT
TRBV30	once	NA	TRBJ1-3	CAWGGNTIYF	TGTGCCTGGGGGGGTAACACCATATATTTT
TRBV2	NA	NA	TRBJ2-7	CASSEIYEQYF	TGTGCCAGCAGTGAAATCTACGAGCAGTACTTC
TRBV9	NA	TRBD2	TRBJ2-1	CASSVGGLAGGYNEQFF	TGTGCCAGCAGCGTAGGGGGACTAGCGGGAGGGTACAATGAGCAGTTCTTC
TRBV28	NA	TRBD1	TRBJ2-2	CASIDNRGEVGELFF	TGTGCCAGCATCGACAACAGGGGTGAGGTCGGGGAGCTGTTTTTT
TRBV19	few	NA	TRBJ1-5	CASGVGNQPQHF	TGTGCCAGTGGGGTCGGCAATCAGCCCCAGCATTTT
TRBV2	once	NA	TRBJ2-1	CASSGNGDEQFF	TGTGCCAGCAGCGGGAACGGGGATGAGCAGTTCTTC
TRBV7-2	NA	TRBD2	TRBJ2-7	CASSLASGTSYEQYF	TGTGCCAGCAGCTTGGCTAGCGGGACGTCCTACGAGCAGTACTTC
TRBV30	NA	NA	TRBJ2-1	CAWSVRYLQFF	TGTGCCTGGAGTGTACGGTACCTGCAGTTCTTC
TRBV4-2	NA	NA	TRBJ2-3	CASSQYLGADTQYF	TGTGCCAGCAGCCAATATTTGGGGGCAGATACGCAGTATTTT